This TCR beta chain was documented in a study of blood T cell repertoires in COVID-19. About the research overall: Researchers got acute and convalescent COVID-19 samples from the United States, Italy and Spain.

This CDR3 contains 13 residues. From germline, CDR1 is MNHEY and CDR2 SVGEGT. Trimming left V 4 bases short and J 4 bases short, with 11 bases between. Sequencing used immunoSEQ multiplex PCR; TCRdb keeps in-frame clones, though not all of them. The sample holds some 200,000 clones, about four fifths seen once. This clonotype was sampled from an elderly woman with COVID-19, enrolled during active disease. This chain links TRBV6-2 or TRBV6-3 with TRBJ2-7; D is undetermined. Sequencing was performed on peripheral blood. CDR3 sequence (DNA): TGTGCCAGCAGTTTGGCCGGGTGGTACGAGCAGTACTTC. Translating gives CASSLAGWYEQYF.